The text below deals with one TCR beta chain. The assay was immunoSEQ multiplex PCR, and TCRdb's table has in-frame clones only and misses some. The sample holds 2 million to 2.5 million clones, 85% to 95% seen once. The sample comes from a study of shared clonotypes between healthy human individuals. The TCR comes from a man younger than 30 in good health. Some clones in this sample may be carry-over from other donors' samples. Sequenced material: naive CD4+ T cells from PBMCs. Stated subset: CD45RA+ positively selected.

The CDR3 DNA follows: TGTGCCAGCAGCTCCGACGGGGCCAACGTCCTGACTTTC. This gives the protein CASSSDGANVLTF. The chain carries TRBV7-9 and TRBJ2-6; D gene uncertain. Trimming shortened V by 4 bases and J by 4 bases, and 5 bases separated the two germline ends. The germline CDR1 and CDR2 sequences are SEHNR and FQNEAQ (reference sequence). CDR3 length equals 13 residues.